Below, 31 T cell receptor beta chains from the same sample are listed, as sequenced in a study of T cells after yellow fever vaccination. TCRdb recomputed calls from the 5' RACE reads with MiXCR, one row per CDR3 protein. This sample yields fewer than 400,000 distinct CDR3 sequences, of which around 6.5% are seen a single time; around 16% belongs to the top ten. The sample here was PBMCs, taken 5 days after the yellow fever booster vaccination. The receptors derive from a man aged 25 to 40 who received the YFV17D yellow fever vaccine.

The CDR3 DNA reads TGTGCCAGCAGTTCTATTAGGGGACAGGGGAAGGGTGGGCCGGGTGGACAGTACTTC. Its protein product is CASSSIRGQGKGGPGGQYF. The V call is TRBV6-5, the J call TRBJ2-7, with 10 positions matching TRBD1. This CDR3 is built from 19 residues. The germline gives CDR1 MNHEY, CDR2 SVGAGI. V was pared by 4 bases and J by 10 bases, with 25 bases of the junction left unmatched.

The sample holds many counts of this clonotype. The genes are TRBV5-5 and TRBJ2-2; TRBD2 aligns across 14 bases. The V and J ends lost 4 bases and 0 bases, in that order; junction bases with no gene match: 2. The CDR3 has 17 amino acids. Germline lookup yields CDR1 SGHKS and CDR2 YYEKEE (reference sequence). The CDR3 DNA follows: TGTGCCAGCAGCAAGGGACTAGCGGGAGCGAACACCGGGGAGCTGTTTTTT. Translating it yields CASSKGLAGANTGELFF.

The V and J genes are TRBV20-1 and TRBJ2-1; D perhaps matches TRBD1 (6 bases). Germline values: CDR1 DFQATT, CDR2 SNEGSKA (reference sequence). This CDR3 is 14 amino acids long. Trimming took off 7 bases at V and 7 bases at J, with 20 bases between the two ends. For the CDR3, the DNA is TGCAGTGTTCAGGTCGGGCAGGGGAGAAATGAGCAGTTCTTC. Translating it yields CSVQVGQGRNEQFF.

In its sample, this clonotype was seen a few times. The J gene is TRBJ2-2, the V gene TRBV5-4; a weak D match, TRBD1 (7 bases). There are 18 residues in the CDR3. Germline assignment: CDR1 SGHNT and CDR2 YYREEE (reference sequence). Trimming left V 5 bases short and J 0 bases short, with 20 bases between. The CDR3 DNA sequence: TGTGCCAGCAGTCCAGGGGGGACTCAGCGAACGAACACCGGGGAGCTGTTTTTT. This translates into CASSPGGTQRTNTGELFF.

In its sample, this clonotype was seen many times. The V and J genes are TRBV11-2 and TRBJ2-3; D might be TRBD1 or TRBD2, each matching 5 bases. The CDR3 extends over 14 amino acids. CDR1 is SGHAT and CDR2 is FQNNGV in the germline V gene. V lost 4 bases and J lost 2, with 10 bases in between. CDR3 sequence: CASSSGPDTDTQYF. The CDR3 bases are TGTGCCAGCAGCTCGGGACCCGACACAGATACGCAGTATTTT.

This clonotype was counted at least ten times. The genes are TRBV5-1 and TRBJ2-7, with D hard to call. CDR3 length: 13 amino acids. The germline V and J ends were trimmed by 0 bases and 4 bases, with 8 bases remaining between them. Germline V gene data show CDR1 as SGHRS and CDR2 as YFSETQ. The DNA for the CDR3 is TGCGCCAGCAGCTTGGCCACAGAATACGAGCAGTACTTC. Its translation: CASSLATEYEQYF.

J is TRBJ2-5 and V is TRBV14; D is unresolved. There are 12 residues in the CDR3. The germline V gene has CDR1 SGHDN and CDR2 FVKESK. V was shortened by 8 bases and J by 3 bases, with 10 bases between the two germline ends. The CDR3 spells CASGAVKETQYF. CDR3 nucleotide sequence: TGTGCCAGCGGCGCGGTCAAAGAGACCCAGTACTTC.

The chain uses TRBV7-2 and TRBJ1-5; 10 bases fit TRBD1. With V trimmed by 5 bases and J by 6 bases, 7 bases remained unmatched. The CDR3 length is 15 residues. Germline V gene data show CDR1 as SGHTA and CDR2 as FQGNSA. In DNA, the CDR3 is TGTGCCAGCAGCCCCGGGACAGGGGTCTTTCAGCCCCAGCATTTT. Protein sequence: CASSPGTGVFQPQHF.

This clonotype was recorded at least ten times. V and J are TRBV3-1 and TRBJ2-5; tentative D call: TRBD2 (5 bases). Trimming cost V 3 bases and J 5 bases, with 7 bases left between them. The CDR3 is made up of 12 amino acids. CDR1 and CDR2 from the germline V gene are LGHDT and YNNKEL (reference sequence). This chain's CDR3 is CASSQEDETQYF. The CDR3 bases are TGTGCCAGCAGCCAGGAGGATGAGACCCAGTACTTC.

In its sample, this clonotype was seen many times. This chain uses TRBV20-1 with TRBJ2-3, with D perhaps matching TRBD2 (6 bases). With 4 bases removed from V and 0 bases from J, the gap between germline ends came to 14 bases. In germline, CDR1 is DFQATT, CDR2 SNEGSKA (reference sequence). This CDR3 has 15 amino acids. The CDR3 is CSANDAGPSTDTQYF. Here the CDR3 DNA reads TGCAGTGCTAATGATGCGGGACCTAGCACAGATACGCAGTATTTT.

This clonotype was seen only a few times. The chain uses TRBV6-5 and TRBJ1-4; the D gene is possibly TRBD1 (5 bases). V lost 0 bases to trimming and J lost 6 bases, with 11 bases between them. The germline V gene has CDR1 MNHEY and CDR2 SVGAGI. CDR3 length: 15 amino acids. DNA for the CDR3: TGTGCCAGCAGTTACTCCGGGGGAAGCGATGAAAAACTGTTTTTT. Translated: CASSYSGGSDEKLFF.

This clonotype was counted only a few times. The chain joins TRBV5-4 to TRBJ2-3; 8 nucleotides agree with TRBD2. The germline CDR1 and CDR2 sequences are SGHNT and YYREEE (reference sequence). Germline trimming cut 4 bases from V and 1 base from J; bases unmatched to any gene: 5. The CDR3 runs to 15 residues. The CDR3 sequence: CASSQTSERTDTQYF. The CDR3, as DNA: TGTGCCAGCAGCCAGACTAGCGAACGCACAGATACGCAGTATTTT.

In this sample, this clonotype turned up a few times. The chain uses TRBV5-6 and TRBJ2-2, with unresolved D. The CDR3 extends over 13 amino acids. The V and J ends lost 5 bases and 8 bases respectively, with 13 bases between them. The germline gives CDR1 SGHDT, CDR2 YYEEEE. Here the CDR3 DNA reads TGTGCCAGCAGGCACACGTACGGGGGGGAGCTGTTTTTT. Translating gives CASRHTYGGELFF.

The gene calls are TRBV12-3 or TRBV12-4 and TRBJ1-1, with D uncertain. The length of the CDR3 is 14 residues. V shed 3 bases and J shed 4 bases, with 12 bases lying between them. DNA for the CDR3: TGTGCCAGCAGTTTTACGGGATCGGGCACTGAAGCTTTCTTT. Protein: CASSFTGSGTEAFF.

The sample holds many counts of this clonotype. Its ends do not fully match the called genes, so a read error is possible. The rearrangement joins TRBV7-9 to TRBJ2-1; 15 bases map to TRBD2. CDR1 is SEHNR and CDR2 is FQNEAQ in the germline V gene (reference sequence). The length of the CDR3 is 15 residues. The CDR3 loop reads CASSRGLAGGPWLLF. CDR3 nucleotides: TGTGCCAGCAGCCGCGGACTAGCGGGAGGGCCGTGGTTACTCTTC.

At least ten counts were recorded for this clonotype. CDR3 nucleotide sequence: TGTGCCAGCAGCTTAGCTGCAGAAGGCGAGCAGTACTTC. Its translation is CASSLAAEGEQYF. The chain combines TRBV11-2 with TRBJ2-7, with D unresolved. CDR3 length: 13 amino acids. CDR1 is SGHAT, CDR2 FQNNGV, per germline. The V gene lost 1 base and the J gene lost 6 bases, with 10 bases spanning the gap. The whole variable domain, filled in from reference TRBV11-2 and TRBJ2-7, reads EAGVAQSPRYKIIEKRQSVAFWCNPISGHATLYWYQQILGQGPKLLIQFQNNGVVDDSQLPKDRFSAERLKGVDSTLKIQPAKLEDSAVYLCASSLAAEGEQYFGPGTRLTVT.

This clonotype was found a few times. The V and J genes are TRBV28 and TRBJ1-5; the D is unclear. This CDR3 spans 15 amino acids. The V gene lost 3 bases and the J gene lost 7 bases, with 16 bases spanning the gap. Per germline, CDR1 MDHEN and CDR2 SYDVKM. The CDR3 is CASSFESIVGQPQHF. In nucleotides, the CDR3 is TGTGCCAGCAGTTTTGAGAGTATCGTCGGGCAGCCCCAGCATTTT.

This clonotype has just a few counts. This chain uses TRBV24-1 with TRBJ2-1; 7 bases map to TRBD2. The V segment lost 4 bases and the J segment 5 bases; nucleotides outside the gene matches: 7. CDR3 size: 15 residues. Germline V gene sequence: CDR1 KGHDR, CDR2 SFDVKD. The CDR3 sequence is CATSDPQTSNNEQFF. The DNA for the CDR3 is TGTGCCACCAGTGACCCCCAGACTAGCAACAATGAGCAGTTCTTC.

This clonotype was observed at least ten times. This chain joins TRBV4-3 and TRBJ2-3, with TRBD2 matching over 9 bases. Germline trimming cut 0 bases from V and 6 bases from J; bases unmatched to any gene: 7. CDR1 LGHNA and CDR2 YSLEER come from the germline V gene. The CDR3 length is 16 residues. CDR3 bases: TGCGCCAGCAGCCAAGAGGTCTTGCGGGGGGGTGATACGCAGTATTTT. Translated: CASSQEVLRGGDTQYF.

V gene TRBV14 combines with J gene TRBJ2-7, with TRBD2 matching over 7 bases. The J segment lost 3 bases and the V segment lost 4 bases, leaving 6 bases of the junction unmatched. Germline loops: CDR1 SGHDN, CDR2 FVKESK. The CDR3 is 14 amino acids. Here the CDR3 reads CASSPGTNLYEQYF. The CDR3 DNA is TGTGCCAGCAGCCCCGGGACTAACCTCTACGAGCAGTACTTC.

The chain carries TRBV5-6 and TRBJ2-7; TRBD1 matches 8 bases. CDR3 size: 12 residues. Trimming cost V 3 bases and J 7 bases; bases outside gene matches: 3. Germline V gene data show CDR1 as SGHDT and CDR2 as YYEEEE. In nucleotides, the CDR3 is TGTGCCAGCAGCTCGACAGGGGTTGAGCAGTACTTC. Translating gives CASSSTGVEQYF.

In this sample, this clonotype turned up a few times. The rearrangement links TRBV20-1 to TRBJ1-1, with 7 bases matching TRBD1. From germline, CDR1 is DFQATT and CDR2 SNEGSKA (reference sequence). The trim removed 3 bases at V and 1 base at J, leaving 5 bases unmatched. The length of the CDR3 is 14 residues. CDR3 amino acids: CSARTGTENTEAFF. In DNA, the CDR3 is TGCAGTGCTAGGACTGGGACAGAGAACACTGAAGCTTTCTTT.

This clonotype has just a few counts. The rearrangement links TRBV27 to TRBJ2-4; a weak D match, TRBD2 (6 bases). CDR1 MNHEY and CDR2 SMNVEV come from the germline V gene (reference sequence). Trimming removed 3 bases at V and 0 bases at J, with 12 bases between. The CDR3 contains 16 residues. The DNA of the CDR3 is TGTGCCAGCAGTTTTCGGGCGGGGCTAGCCAAAAACATTCAGTACTTC. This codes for CASSFRAGLAKNIQYF.

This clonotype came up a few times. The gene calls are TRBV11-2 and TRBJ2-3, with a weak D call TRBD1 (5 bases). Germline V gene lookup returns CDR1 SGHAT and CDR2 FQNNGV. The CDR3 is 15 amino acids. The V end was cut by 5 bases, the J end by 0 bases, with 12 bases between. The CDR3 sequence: CASSASRASTDTQYF. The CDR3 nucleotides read TGTGCCAGCAGCGCAAGCAGGGCCAGCACAGATACGCAGTATTTT. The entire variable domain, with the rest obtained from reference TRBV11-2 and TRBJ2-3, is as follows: EAGVAQSPRYKIIEKRQSVAFWCNPISGHATLYWYQQILGQGPKLLIQFQNNGVVDDSQLPKDRFSAERLKGVDSTLKIQPAKLEDSAVYLCASSASRASTDTQYFGPGTRLTVL.

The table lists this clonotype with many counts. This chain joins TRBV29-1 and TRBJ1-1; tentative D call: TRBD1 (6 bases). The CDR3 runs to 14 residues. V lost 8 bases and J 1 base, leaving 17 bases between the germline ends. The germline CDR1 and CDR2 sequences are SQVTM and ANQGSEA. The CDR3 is CSPRIRGRNTEAFF. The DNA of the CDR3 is TGCAGCCCCCGAATCAGGGGTCGGAACACTGAAGCTTTCTTT.

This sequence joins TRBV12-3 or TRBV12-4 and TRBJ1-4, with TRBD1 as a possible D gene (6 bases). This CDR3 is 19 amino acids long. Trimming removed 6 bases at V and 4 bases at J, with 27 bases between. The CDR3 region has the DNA TGTGCCAGCAGGCGAGCCGACAGGATCGGTTGGAGTGATAATGAAAAACTGTTTTTT. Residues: CASRRADRIGWSDNEKLFF.

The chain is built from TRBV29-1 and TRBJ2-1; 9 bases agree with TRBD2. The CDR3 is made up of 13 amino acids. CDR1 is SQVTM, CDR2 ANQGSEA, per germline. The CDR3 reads CGAEAGGLDEQFF. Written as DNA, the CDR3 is TGCGGGGCAGAGGCGGGAGGGCTCGATGAGCAGTTCTTC.

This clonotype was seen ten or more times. This CDR3 reads CSATGGADTQYF. CDR3 nucleotide sequence: TGCAGTGCTACAGGGGGAGCAGATACGCAGTATTTT. The V call is TRBV20-1, the J call TRBJ2-3; 7 bases are shared with TRBD1. Germline V lookup: CDR1 DFQATT, CDR2 SNEGSKA (reference sequence). The CDR3 has 12 amino acids. With V trimmed by 4 bases and J by 4 bases, 2 bases remained unmatched.

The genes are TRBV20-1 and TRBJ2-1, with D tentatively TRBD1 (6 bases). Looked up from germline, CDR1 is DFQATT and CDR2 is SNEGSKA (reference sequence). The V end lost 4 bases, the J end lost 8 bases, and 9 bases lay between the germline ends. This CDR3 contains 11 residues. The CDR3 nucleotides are TGCAGTGCTAAACCAGGGGATGAGCAGTTCTTC. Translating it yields CSAKPGDEQFF.

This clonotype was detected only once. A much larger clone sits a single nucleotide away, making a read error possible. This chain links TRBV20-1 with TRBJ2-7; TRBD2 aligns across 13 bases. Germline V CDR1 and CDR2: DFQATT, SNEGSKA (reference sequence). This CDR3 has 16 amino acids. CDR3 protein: CCARDWTSGSQNEQYF. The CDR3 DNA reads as TGCTGTGCTAGGGATTGGACTAGCGGGAGTCAAAACGAGCAGTACTTC.

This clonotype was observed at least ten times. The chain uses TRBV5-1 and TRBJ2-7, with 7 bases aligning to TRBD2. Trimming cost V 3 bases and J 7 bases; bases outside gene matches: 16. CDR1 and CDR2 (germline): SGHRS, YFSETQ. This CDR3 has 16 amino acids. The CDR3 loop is CASSSMGGEGLGEQYF. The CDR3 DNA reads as TGCGCCAGCAGCTCGATGGGAGGGGAGGGCCTCGGTGAGCAGTACTTC.